These 25 T cell receptor beta chains originate from one sample sequenced in a study of blood T cells in healthy people across ages. The second PCR ran about 6 to 12 cycles with a sample-barcoded 5' primer and J-beta primers. TCRdb redid the calling of the 5' RACE reads with MiXCR, one entry per CDR3 protein. The data hold roughly 1,500,000 distinct CDR3 sequences, with roughly 32% observed a single time. The source material was blood. All receptors derive from a woman in her 30s in good health.

This clonotype was detected only a few times. The J gene is TRBJ2-5, the V gene TRBV7-2, with 9 bases that match TRBD1. Germline-derived CDR1 and CDR2 are SGHTA and FQGNSA. V lost 5 bases to trimming and J lost 7 bases; unmatched junction nucleotides: 17. The CDR3 runs 17 residues. CDR3 nucleotides: TGTGCCAGCAGCCCCCGGGTGGGGACAGGGCTTCAGGGGACCCAGTACTTC. The encoded protein is CASSPRVGTGLQGTQYF.

This clonotype has only a few counts. The chain is built from TRBV2 and TRBJ2-3; D possibly uses TRBD1 or TRBD2 (6 bases each). CDR3 length equals 14 residues. The V end lost 6 bases, the J end lost 7 bases, and 17 bases lay between the germline ends. From germline, CDR1 is SNHLY and CDR2 FYNNEI. CDR3 in DNA: TGTGCCAGCAGGACCCATGGGGGGCTAAATACGCAGTATTTT. Its protein product is CASRTHGGLNTQYF.

The CDR3 DNA sequence: TGTGCCAGCAACCACTCCCGGGAAGACAATGAGCAGTTCTTC. It is translated as CASNHSREDNEQFF. V gene TRBV6-4 combines with J gene TRBJ2-1; D is perhaps TRBD2 (5 bases). The V and J ends lost 7 bases and 5 bases respectively, with 15 bases between them. The length of the CDR3 is 14 residues. The germline V gene has CDR1 MRHNA and CDR2 SNTAGT.

The gene calls are TRBV30 and TRBJ2-4; no firm D call. Germline lookup yields CDR1 GTSNPN and CDR2 SVGIG (reference sequence). V was pared by 2 bases and J by 1 base, with 9 bases between. The CDR3 totals 14 residues. The CDR3 protein is CAWSKRSAKNIQYF. The CDR3 nucleotides read TGTGCCTGGAGTAAAAGGTCGGCCAAAAACATTCAGTACTTC.

This chain links TRBV6-4 with TRBJ1-2; TRBD1 is a possible D gene (6 bases). CDR3 length: 14 residues. In germline, CDR1 is MRHNA, CDR2 SNTAGT. V lost 0 bases and J lost 4, with 9 bases in between. In nucleotides, the CDR3 is TGTGCCAGCAGTGACTCGAGGGGGATCTATGGCTACACCTTC. Residues: CASSDSRGIYGYTF.

V usage is TRBV4-1 and J usage is TRBJ2-5; 8 nucleotides align to TRBD2. The germline CDR1 and CDR2 sequences are MGHRA and YSYEKL. The V segment lost 4 bases and the J segment 5 bases; nucleotides outside the gene matches: 18. CDR3 length: 18 residues. The CDR3 region is CASSRLLRPGGATETQYF. CDR3 DNA sequence: TGCGCCAGCAGCCGCCTACTTCGTCCCGGGGGGGCTACGGAGACCCAGTACTTC.

V is TRBV14 and J is TRBJ2-1, with a tentative D call TRBD2 (7 bases). The CDR3 runs 19 residues. The germline V gene has CDR1 SGHDN and CDR2 FVKESK. Deletions cut 3 bases from V and 0 bases from J, with 21 bases between. CDR3 DNA sequence: TGTGCCAGCAGCCACTCAAGGGGGGGCTCCCGGAGCTCCTACAATGAGCAGTTCTTC. Translating gives CASSHSRGGSRSSYNEQFF.

The CDR3 here is CSARGGLAGGETQYF. The CDR3 DNA reads TGCAGTGCTAGGGGGGGACTAGCGGGAGGAGAGACCCAGTACTTC. This chain uses TRBV20-1 with TRBJ2-5, with TRBD2 matching over 15 bases. The CDR3 sequence is 15 residues long. Germline values: CDR1 DFQATT, CDR2 SNEGSKA (reference sequence). Unmatched junction bases numbered 3, after V lost 3 bases and J lost 4 bases.

The chain employs TRBV12-3 or TRBV12-4 and TRBJ2-3; no clear D. Trimming removed 6 bases from V and 10 bases from J, with 26 bases in between. The CDR3 extends over 16 amino acids. CDR3 amino acids: CASSPQARLNPDAQYF. CDR3 DNA: TGTGCCAGCAGCCCACAAGCCCGACTGAATCCTGATGCGCAGTATTTT.

This clonotype was seen more than once but under ten times. The chain combines TRBV4-1 with TRBJ1-1; D might be TRBD1 (5 bases). The V end lost 4 bases, the J end lost 5 bases, and 11 bases lay between the germline ends. This CDR3 has 13 amino acids. Germline V gene lookup returns CDR1 MGHRA and CDR2 YSYEKL. CDR3 sequence (DNA): TGCGCCAGCAGCCCAATGAGGGGAACTGAAGCTTTCTTT. This sequence encodes CASSPMRGTEAFF.

This clonotype was seen just once. The chain combines TRBV6-2 or TRBV6-3 with TRBJ1-5; D is perhaps TRBD1 (6 bases). Germline V gives CDR1 MNHEY, CDR2 SVGEGT. CDR3 length equals 16 residues. Trimming shortened V by 6 bases and J by 3 bases, and 18 bases separated the two germline ends. The CDR3 DNA reads as TGTGCCAGCAGCAGAGACGGGGGGCGCAACAATCAGCCCCAGCATTTT. Residues: CASSRDGGRNNQPQHF.

This clonotype has more than one count but fewer than ten. CDR3 region: CASSPFSGRGETQYF. In nucleotides, the CDR3 is TGTGCCAGCAGCCCGTTTAGCGGGAGGGGGGAGACCCAGTACTTC. The chain links TRBV7-6 to TRBJ2-5, with TRBD2 matching over 11 bases. The V gene end was trimmed by 5 bases and the J gene end by 5 bases; junction bases not matched to a gene: 7. The V gene's germline CDR1 is SGHVS and CDR2 FNYEAQ. There are 15 residues in the CDR3.

A few counts support this clonotype. The CDR3 DNA is TGCAGTGCTAGAGATCCCAGCGGGGTCACAGATACGCAGTATTTT. Translation gives CSARDPSGVTDTQYF. The chain employs TRBV20-1 and TRBJ2-3, with 7 bases aligning to TRBD2. The CDR3 consists of 15 residues. With V trimmed by 0 bases and J by 2 bases, 5 bases remained unmatched. Germline CDR1 reads DFQATT; CDR2 reads SNEGSKA (reference sequence).

Regarding this clonotype: One end of the junction fails to match germline, which may point to a read error. The gene calls are TRBV20-1 and TRBJ1-2, with 8 bases matching TRBD1. Germline CDR1 reads DFQATT; CDR2 reads SNEGSKA (reference sequence). This CDR3 has 16 residues. The DNA of the CDR3 is TGCAGTGCTAGAGAGACAGGGGCTTCAATTTACTATGGCTGCACCTTC. Encoded protein: CSARETGASIYYGCTF.

The genes are TRBV20-1 and TRBJ2-1; 8 bases map to TRBD1. Germline assignment: CDR1 DFQATT and CDR2 SNEGSKA (reference sequence). V was pared by 5 bases and J by 7 bases, with 16 bases of the junction left unmatched. The CDR3 has 16 amino acids. The CDR3 coding sequence is TGCAGTGCTTCGCACCTCAGGGGGCGCTTTGGAAATGAGCAGTTCTTC. This codes for CSASHLRGRFGNEQFF.

This clonotype turned up a few times. The chain is built from TRBV10-3 and TRBJ1-5; perhaps TRBD1 as D (6 bases). This CDR3 is 14 amino acids long. The ends were cut back, 2 bases at V and 4 bases at J, with 9 bases in the middle. The germline V gene encodes CDR1 ENHRY and CDR2 SYGVKD. The DNA of the CDR3 is TGTGCCATCAGTGAGGGGGGCCTAAATCAGCCCCAGCATTTT. Amino acid sequence: CAISEGGLNQPQHF.

The gene calls are TRBV10-2 and TRBJ2-7; 9 nucleotides agree with TRBD1. V was pared by 6 bases and J by 4 bases, with 13 bases of the junction left unmatched. The CDR3 is 16 residues long. Germline V lookup: CDR1 WSHSY, CDR2 SAAADI. The CDR3 region is CASSDGERTGDYEQYF. For the CDR3, the DNA is TGCGCCAGCAGCGACGGAGAGAGGACAGGGGATTACGAGCAGTACTTC.

This chain links TRBV3-1 with TRBJ2-5; D ambiguous. Per the germline V gene, CDR1 is LGHDT and CDR2 is YNNKEL (reference sequence). V dropped 4 bases and J dropped 11 bases, with 17 bases sitting between them. This CDR3 spans 13 amino acids. CDR3 residues: CASSRFQSDEQYF. CDR3 bases: TGTGCCAGCAGCCGATTCCAGAGCGATGAGCAGTACTTC.

This clonotype was recorded many times. V usage is TRBV12-3 or TRBV12-4 and J usage is TRBJ2-7; possible D gene TRBD1, 5 bases. Trimming pared 6 bases from V and 1 base from J, leaving 13 bases between. The CDR3 runs to 14 residues. The CDR3 protein is CASSPLQASYEQYF. CDR3 nucleotide sequence: TGTGCCAGCAGCCCCCTACAGGCATCCTACGAGCAGTACTTC.

This clonotype was picked up a small number of times. A junction end diverges from the germline sequence, so it may reflect a read error. The V gene is TRBV28, the J gene TRBJ2-7; D not resolved. Per germline, CDR1 MDHEN and CDR2 SYDVKM. CDR3 length equals 13 residues. CDR3 in amino acids: CAGSLVSSYEQYF. The CDR3, as DNA: TGTGCCGGCAGTCTCGTAAGCTCCTACGAGCAGTACTTC.

The genes are TRBV5-1 and TRBJ1-1; the D is unclear. The V and J ends lost 3 bases and 7 bases respectively, with 13 bases between them. The CDR3 has 13 residues. The germline V gene has CDR1 SGHRS and CDR2 YFSETQ. The CDR3 nucleotides are TGCGCCAGCAGCTCACCCGGCTTCAATGAAGCTTTCTTT. This encodes CASSSPGFNEAFF. Full variable domain (missing parts from reference TRBV5-1 and TRBJ1-1): KAGVTQTPRYLIKTRGQQVTLSCSPISGHRSVSWYQQTPGQGLQFLFEYFSETQRNKGNFPGRFSGRQFSNSRSEMNVSTLELGDSALYLCASSSPGFNEAFFGQGTRLTVV.

This clonotype was counted at least ten times. The J gene is TRBJ1-5, the V gene TRBV6-6, with 9 bases identical to TRBD1. The CDR3 has 14 residues. With 2 bases clipped from V and 5 bases from J, the junction kept 1 base outside the gene matches. Germline V gene sequence: CDR1 MNHNY, CDR2 SVGAGI (reference sequence). The CDR3: CASSYGTGYQPQHF. Written as DNA, the CDR3 is TGTGCCAGCAGTTACGGGACAGGGTATCAGCCCCAGCATTTT.

The chain recombines TRBV9 with TRBJ2-2; 7 nucleotides align to TRBD1. The V and J ends lost 0 bases and 1 base, in that order; junction bases with no gene match: 3. This CDR3 contains 16 residues. CDR1 is SGDLS, CDR2 YYNGEE, per germline. The CDR3 reads CASSVARQGNTGELFF. The CDR3 bases are TGTGCCAGCAGCGTAGCCCGACAGGGGAACACCGGGGAGCTGTTTTTT.

This clonotype was observed at least ten times. V gene TRBV20-1 combines with J gene TRBJ2-1; maybe TRBD1 (6 bases). The CDR3 is 13 residues long. Trimming took 4 bases from V and 10 from J, leaving 17 bases between them. Looked up from germline, CDR1 is DFQATT and CDR2 is SNEGSKA (reference sequence). CDR3 amino acids: CSAKGEQRSEQFF. The CDR3 DNA follows: TGCAGTGCTAAGGGGGAACAGCGGAGCGAGCAGTTCTTC.

This CDR3 reads CAISERGGTDTQYF. CDR3 sequence (DNA): TGTGCCATCAGTGAGCGGGGGGGCACAGATACGCAGTATTTT. The chain recombines TRBV10-3 with TRBJ2-3, with TRBD2 matching 7 bases. CDR3 length: 14 amino acids. Germline V gene data show CDR1 as ENHRY and CDR2 as SYGVKD. After removal of 2 bases from V and 1 base from J, the junction contained 0 bases not matched to a gene.